Below are 5 T cell receptor beta chains sequenced from a single sample in a study of Ad26.COV2.S vaccination and SARS-CoV-2 variants. The treatment: some 20 received Ad26.COV2.S at low or high dose, single or two shots; several received placebo; per-sample allocation not given. Sampling was done on day 63 after the first vaccine or placebo injection. Data came from immunoSEQ multiplex PCR; TCRdb stores just in-frame clones and leaves some out. Here the sample spans 410,000 or so clones, around nine tenths being singletons. The sample consisted of peripheral blood, taken in a trial of Ad26.COV2.S vaccine versus placebo. These receptors were taken from a person between 18 and 59 years old who received the Ad26.COV2.S COVID-19 vaccine or a placebo.

This clone was detected only a few times. CDR3 loop: CASSILAGGWNEQFF. Here the CDR3 DNA reads TGTGCCAGCAGTATACTAGCTGGAGGGTGGAATGAGCAGTTCTTC. V is TRBV6-5 and J is TRBJ2-1, with a tentative D call TRBD2 (6 bases). Trimming left V 5 bases short and J 7 bases short, with 18 bases between. The CDR3 spans 15 residues. CDR1 MNHEY and CDR2 SVGAGI come from the germline V gene.

This chain links TRBV7-8 with TRBJ2-5; tentative D call: TRBD1 (6 bases). This CDR3 has 18 amino acids. Germline CDR1 reads SGHVS; CDR2 reads FQNEAQ. With 1 base removed from V and 3 bases from J, the gap between germline ends came to 21 bases. The CDR3: CASSLGFFARGKEETQYF. The CDR3 region has the DNA TGTGCCAGCAGCTTAGGTTTCTTCGCTAGGGGGAAGGAAGAGACCCAGTACTTC. The full variable domain, completed using reference TRBV7-8 and TRBJ2-5, is GAGVSQSPRYKVAKRGQDVALRCDPISGHVSLFWYQQALGQGPEFLTYFQNEAQLDKSGLPSDRFFAERPEGSVSTLKIQRTQQEDSAVYLCASSLGFFARGKEETQYFGPGTRLLVL.

This clone came up once. The gene calls are TRBV10-3 and TRBJ1-1; a possible D gene is TRBD1 (5 bases). V lost 8 bases to trimming and J lost 3 bases, with 13 bases between them. Germline V CDR1 and CDR2: ENHRY, SYGVKD. This CDR3 contains 13 residues. CDR3 sequence reads: CAIASGGYTEAFF. The CDR3 DNA sequence: TGTGCCATCGCGTCCGGGGGTTACACTGAAGCTTTCTTT.

This chain joins TRBV19 and TRBJ2-7; 11 nucleotides line up with TRBD2. J was trimmed by 0 bases and V by 4 bases; bases with no gene match: 5. CDR1 and CDR2 from the germline V gene are LNHDA and SQIVND (reference sequence). The length of the CDR3 is 16 residues. The chain's CDR3 is CASSTSSGRPSYEQYF. DNA of the CDR3: TGTGCCAGTAGTACCTCTAGCGGGAGGCCCTCCTACGAGCAGTACTTC.

This clone was counted only a few times. This chain connects TRBV4-3 to TRBJ2-7; 8 bases are shared with TRBD1. J gave up 2 bases and V 1 base, and 4 bases lay outside the gene matches. CDR3 size: 15 residues. The V gene's germline CDR1 is LGHNA and CDR2 YSLEER. The CDR3 bases are TGCGCCAGCAGCCAAGGGGCAGGGGGCACCTACGAGCAGTACTTC. This encodes CASSQGAGGTYEQYF.